These 8 T cell receptor beta chains were sequenced from one sample in a study of metastatic and nonmetastatic thyroid tumors. TCRdb used MiXCR to call clones anew from the PCR reads. The table has about 85,000 clones, over 8.5% seen once. Treatment of any kind had been given to no patient before thyroid surgery. Sequenced material: blood. The receptors were sampled from a female donor with papillary thyroid cancer or a benign thyroid nodule (not recorded which). Some clones in this sample may be carry-over from other donors' samples.

V usage is TRBV20-1 and J usage is TRBJ2-2; possibly TRBD1 for D (6 bases). This CDR3 contains 15 residues. Germline CDR1 DFQATT, CDR2 SNEGSKA (reference sequence). Deletions cut 6 bases from V and 0 bases from J, with 14 bases between. In nucleotides, the CDR3 is TGCAGTGCCAACCGTAGGGGGTCGAACACCGGGGAGCTGTTTTTT. As protein: CSANRRGSNTGELFF.

This clone has at least ten counts. J is TRBJ2-2 and V is TRBV28; 8 nucleotides align to TRBD1. J lost 7 bases, V lost 7 bases, and 11 bases had no gene match. Per the germline V gene, CDR1 is MDHEN and CDR2 is SYDVKM. The CDR3 has 15 residues. CDR3 loop: CASNRPGGADGELFF. In DNA, the CDR3 is TGTGCCAGCAATCGTCCAGGGGGCGCGGACGGGGAGCTGTTTTTT.

This clone was found a few times. An end of the junction differs from the germline gene, which may be a read error. The chain recombines TRBV6-1 with TRBJ1-5; D gene uncertain. The CDR3 runs 15 residues. Germline V gene sequence: CDR1 MNHNS, CDR2 SASEGT. In DNA form, the CDR3 reads TGTACCAGCAGTGACTTCGTGGAAGGCAATCAGCCCCAGCATTTT. It specifies CTSSDFVEGNQPQHF.

This clone came up many times. The chain couples TRBV27 to TRBJ1-1, with D perhaps matching TRBD1 (5 bases). Trimming took 2 bases from V and 7 from J, leaving 8 bases between them. The length of the CDR3 is 12 residues. Germline-derived CDR1 and CDR2 are MNHEY and SMNVEV (reference sequence). This CDR3 reads CASSLIGGEAFF. In DNA, the CDR3 is TGTGCCAGCAGTTTAATCGGGGGTGAAGCTTTCTTT.

In its sample, this clone was seen a few times. V usage is TRBV24-1 and J usage is TRBJ2-1; no clear D. This CDR3 has 16 residues. Germline CDR1 KGHDR, CDR2 SFDVKD. Deletions cut 0 bases from V and 3 bases from J, with 11 bases between. In nucleotides, the CDR3 is TGTGCCACCAGTGATTTGAACAGTATGAACTACAATGAGCAGTTCTTC. Protein sequence: CATSDLNSMNYNEQFF.

This clone was observed at least ten times. The chain combines TRBV11-2 with TRBJ2-1; D remains ambiguous. The CDR3 loop spans 14 amino acids. The germline CDR1 and CDR2 sequences are SGHAT and FQNNGV. The ends were cut back, 1 base at V and 8 bases at J, with 12 bases in the middle. The CDR3 loop is CASSLGASIYEQFF. CDR3 DNA: TGTGCCAGCAGCTTAGGGGCTAGTATCTATGAGCAGTTCTTC. Drawing the rest from reference TRBV11-2 and TRBJ2-1, the complete variable domain is EAGVAQSPRYKIIEKRQSVAFWCNPISGHATLYWYQQILGQGPKLLIQFQNNGVVDDSQLPKDRFSAERLKGVDSTLKIQPAKLEDSAVYLCASSLGASIYEQFFGPGTRLTVL.

This clone was detected ten times or more. The V and J genes are TRBV30 and TRBJ1-3; D is ambiguous. Trimming shortened V by 1 base and J by 1 base, and 11 bases separated the two germline ends. In germline, CDR1 is GTSNPN, CDR2 SVGIG (reference sequence). CDR3 length: 15 amino acids. CDR3 nucleotide sequence: TGTGCCTGGAGTGGTTTGCAGTCATCTGGAAACACCATATATTTT. As protein: CAWSGLQSSGNTIYF. Supplemented by reference TRBV30 and TRBJ1-3, the full variable domain reads SQTIHQWPATLVQPVGSPLSLECTVEGTSNPNLYWYRQAAGRGLQLLFYSVGIGQISSEVPQNLSASRPQDRQFILSSKKLLLSDSGFYLCAWSGLQSSGNTIYFGEGSWLTVV.

This clone was seen repeatedly, ten times or more. The rearrangement joins TRBV15 to TRBJ2-2; TRBD1 might be the D (5 bases). V lost 3 bases to trimming and J lost 0 bases, with 8 bases between them. Germline loops: CDR1 LNHNV, CDR2 YYDKDF (reference sequence). This CDR3 spans 15 amino acids. The CDR3 protein is CATSSLRANTGELFF. CDR3 bases: TGTGCCACCAGCAGCCTCAGGGCGAACACCGGGGAGCTGTTTTTT.